This TCR beta chain derives from a study of cytomegalovirus exposure and HLA in healthy donors. Losses at the gene ends were 5 bases for V and 0 bases for J; bases not matched to a gene: 3. This CDR3 is 15 amino acids long. CDR1 is MDHEN and CDR2 is SYDVKM in the germline V gene. Use of 60 Vbeta and 13 Jbeta primers characterized the PCR. Some clones are missing from TCRdb's copy, which holds only in-frame ones; the method was immunoSEQ multiplex PCR. The top ten clones hold 8.5% to 12% of a sample with approximately 100,000 clones, 65% to 80% of them seen once. The sample comprised PBMCs. V and J are TRBV28 and TRBJ1-4; 7 bases agree with TRBD1. The TCR was taken from a man aged 45-65 years in good health and CMV-seronegative. The CDR3 DNA sequence: TGTGCCAGCAGTAACGGACAGGCAACTAATGAAAAACTGTTTTTT. Its translation: CASSNGQATNEKLFF.